The clone carrying this T cell receptor beta chain turned up a few times. As yet, its antigen is unknown. This record belongs to a study of cytomegalovirus exposure and HLA in healthy donors. PCR involved 60 Vbeta and 13 Jbeta primers. Libraries were prepared by immunoSEQ multiplex PCR; TCRdb keeps only in-frame clonotypes and omits some of them. The table lists fewer than 150,000 clones, 73% of them singletons. Study results and caveats: An assumption of roughly uniform sequencing depth across donors underlay the presence/absence analyses. Most of the TCR beta V segments (in an earlier analysis) were productive either about 87% or about 30% of the time. In a later analysis, compared with equally common non-associated chains, HLA-associated beta chains were more expanded.

V gave up 6 bases and J gave up 0 bases, with 12 bases separating them. Germline values: CDR1 MNHEY, CDR2 SVGAGI. CDR3 length: 15 amino acids. This clonotype was obtained from a human donor in good health. The specimen sequenced was PBMCs. The V call is TRBV6-5, the J call TRBJ1-5, with D uncertain. CDR3 DNA: TGTGCCAGCAGCGAATACAGTTATAGCAATCAGCCCCAGCATTTT. Encoded protein: CASSEYSYSNQPQHF.